The clone carrying this T cell receptor (beta chain) was observed once. This specimen comes from a study of blood T cell repertoires in COVID-19. The CDR3 extends over 19 amino acids. V lost 2 bases, J lost 0 bases, and 17 bases lay in between. Germline loops: CDR1 SGHDN, CDR2 FVKESK. Methods used by the authors: Amplification from reference gene primers served as the basis for estimated nucleated cell counts. Only in-frame clones appear in the TCRdb table, and some are missing; sequencing was by immunoSEQ multiplex PCR. V and J calls and clone size are those listed in that table; D and trimming were worked out from the DNA. This sample has 100,000 to 150,000 clones, with over 75% found just once.

Material: peripheral blood. The sequence was obtained from an elderly woman with acute or convalescent COVID-19. The chain couples TRBV14 to TRBJ1-6, with D tentatively TRBD1 (5 bases). The CDR3 bases are TGTGCCAGCAGCCAATTTTACGACAGCAAGAGCTCCTATAATTCACCCCTCCACTTT. The encoded protein is CASSQFYDSKSSYNSPLHF.